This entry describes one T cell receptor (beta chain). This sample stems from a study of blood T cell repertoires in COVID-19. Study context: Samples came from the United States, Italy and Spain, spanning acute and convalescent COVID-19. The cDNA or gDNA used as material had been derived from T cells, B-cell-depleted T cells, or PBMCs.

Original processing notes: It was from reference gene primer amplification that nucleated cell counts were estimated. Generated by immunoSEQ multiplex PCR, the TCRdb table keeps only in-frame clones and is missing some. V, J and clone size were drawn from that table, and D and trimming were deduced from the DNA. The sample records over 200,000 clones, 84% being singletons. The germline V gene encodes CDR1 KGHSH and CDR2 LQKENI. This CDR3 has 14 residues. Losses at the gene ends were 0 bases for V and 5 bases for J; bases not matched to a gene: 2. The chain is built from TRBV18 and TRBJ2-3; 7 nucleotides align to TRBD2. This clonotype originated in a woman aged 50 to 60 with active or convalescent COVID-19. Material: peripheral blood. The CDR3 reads CASSPPSGVDTQYF. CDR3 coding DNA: TGTGCCAGCTCACCACCGAGCGGGGTAGATACGCAGTATTTT.